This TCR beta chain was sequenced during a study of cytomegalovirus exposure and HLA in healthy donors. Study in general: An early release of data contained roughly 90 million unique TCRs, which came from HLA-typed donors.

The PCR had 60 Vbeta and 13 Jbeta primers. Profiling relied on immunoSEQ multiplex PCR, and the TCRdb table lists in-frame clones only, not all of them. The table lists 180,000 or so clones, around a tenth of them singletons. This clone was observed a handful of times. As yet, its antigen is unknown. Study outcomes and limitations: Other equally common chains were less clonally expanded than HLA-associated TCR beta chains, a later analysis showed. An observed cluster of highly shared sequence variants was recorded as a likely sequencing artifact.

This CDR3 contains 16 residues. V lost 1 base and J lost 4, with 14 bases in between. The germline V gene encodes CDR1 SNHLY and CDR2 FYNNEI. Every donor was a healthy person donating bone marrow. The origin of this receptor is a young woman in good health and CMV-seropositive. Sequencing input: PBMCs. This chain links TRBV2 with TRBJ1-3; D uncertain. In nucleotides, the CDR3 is TGTGCCAGCAGTGAAGGATACCGACTTCTGGGAAACACCATATATTTT. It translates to CASSEGYRLLGNTIYF.